The 4 T cell receptor beta chains below come from one sample, sequenced in a study of circulating and synovial CD4+ cells in juvenile arthritis. Assay: immunoSEQ multiplex PCR; the TCRdb copy retains only in-frame clones and omits some. The profile shows about 33,000 clones, about 95% of them singletons. The sequenced sample was CD4+ T cells from blood. These TCRs come from a human donor with juvenile idiopathic arthritis.

The V and J genes are TRBV5-1 and TRBJ2-2, with 8 bases that match TRBD1. The CDR3 spans 15 residues. From germline, CDR1 is SGHRS and CDR2 YFSETQ. V shed 2 bases, J shed 6 bases, and the junction held 6 bases outside the gene matches. DNA of the CDR3: TGCGCCAGCAGCTTAAGACAGGGGCAAGCCGGGGAGCTGTTTTTT. Translated, it gives CASSLRQGQAGELFF.

Only one count was recorded for this clone. The J gene is TRBJ1-2, the V gene TRBV5-1; 7 bases are a match to TRBD1. Unmatched junction bases numbered 9, after V lost 3 bases and J lost 4 bases. This CDR3 contains 15 residues. CDR1 and CDR2 (germline): SGHRS, YFSETQ. CDR3 sequence: CASSYGTVSPYGYTF. CDR3 nucleotides: TGCGCCAGCAGCTATGGGACAGTTTCCCCCTATGGCTACACCTTC.

J is TRBJ1-1 and V is TRBV7-8; 8 positions match TRBD1. V shed 6 bases and J 4 bases; nucleotides not matched to a gene: 4. There are 13 residues in the CDR3. Germline V gene sequence: CDR1 SGHVS, CDR2 FQNEAQ. The CDR3 loop reads CASSQDRATEAFF. CDR3 bases: TGTGCCAGCAGTCAGGACAGGGCCACTGAAGCTTTCTTT.

The chain combines TRBV6-1 with TRBJ2-1; D might be TRBD1 (7 bases). V was trimmed by 1 base and J by 9 bases, leaving 19 bases between them. The CDR3 spans 16 residues. From germline, CDR1 is MNHNS and CDR2 SASEGT. The CDR3 loop is CASSEVFGSGGGEQFF. The CDR3 nucleotides read TGTGCCAGCAGTGAAGTTTTTGGATCAGGGGGAGGTGAGCAGTTCTTC.